The clone carrying this TCR beta chain came up a few times. The antigen remains undetermined. Treatment defined: oral pan-JAK inhibitor, 5-10 mg twice daily. Researchers took lesional scalp punch biopsies and peripheral blood from people who were alopecia areata patients. Germline CDR1 is GTSNPN and CDR2 is SVGIG (reference sequence). V lost 1 base, J lost 5 bases, and 12 bases lay in between. The CDR3 has 14 residues. RNA extraction and reverse transcription yielded cDNA as sequencing template. Method: immunoSEQ multiplex PCR; TCRdb's copy keeps in-frame clones and lacks some. This table has approximately 170,000 clones, roughly three fifths appearing once. The data stem from a study of CD8+ T cells in alopecia areata. Overall study results and limits: A large proportion of expanded lesional clones were detected persisting in scalp and blood during tofacitinib.

The chain carries TRBV30 and TRBJ1-5; maybe TRBD1 (5 bases). This specimen was CD4+ T cells sorted from blood, taken at week 4, from a patient treated with tofacitinib. The receptor was isolated from a human donor with alopecia areata. The CDR3 DNA follows: TGTGCCTGGAGTGCGGGGGAGTTCTATCAGCCCCAGCATTTT. Translating gives CAWSAGEFYQPQHF. Full variable domain (rest looked up from reference TRBV30 and TRBJ1-5): SQTIHQWPATLVQPVGSPLSLECTVEGTSNPNLYWYRQAAGRGLQLLFYSVGIGQISSEVPQNLSASRPQDRQFILSSKKLLLSDSGFYLCAWSAGEFYQPQHFGDGTRLSIL.